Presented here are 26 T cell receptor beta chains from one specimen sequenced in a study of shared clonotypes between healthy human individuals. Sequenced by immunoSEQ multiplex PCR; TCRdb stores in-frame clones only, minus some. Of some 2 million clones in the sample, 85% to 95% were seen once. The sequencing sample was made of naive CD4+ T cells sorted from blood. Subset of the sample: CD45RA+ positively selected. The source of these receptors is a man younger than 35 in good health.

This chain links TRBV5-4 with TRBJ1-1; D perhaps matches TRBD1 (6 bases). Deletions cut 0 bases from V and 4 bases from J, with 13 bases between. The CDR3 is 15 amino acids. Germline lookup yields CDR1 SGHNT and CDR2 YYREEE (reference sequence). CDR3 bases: TGTGCCAGCAGCTTGGCCCGGGGGGCAGGCACTGAAGCTTTCTTT. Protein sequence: CASSLARGAGTEAFF.

Here the CDR3 DNA reads TGTGCCAGTAGATGGGACAGGGGAGGCTCACCCCTCCACTTT. Residues: CASRWDRGGSPLHF. The V call is TRBV19, the J call TRBJ1-6, with 10 bases identical to TRBD1. In germline, CDR1 is LNHDA, CDR2 SQIVND (reference sequence). CDR3 length equals 14 residues. Trimming cost V 6 bases and J 10 bases; bases outside gene matches: 6.

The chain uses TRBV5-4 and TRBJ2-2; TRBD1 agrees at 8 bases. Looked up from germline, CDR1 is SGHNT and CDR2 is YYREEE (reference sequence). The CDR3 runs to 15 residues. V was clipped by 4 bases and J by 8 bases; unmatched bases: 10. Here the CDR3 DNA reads TGTGCCAGCAGCCCCTGGGGGACAGGAACGGGGGAGCTGTTTTTT. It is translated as CASSPWGTGTGELFF.

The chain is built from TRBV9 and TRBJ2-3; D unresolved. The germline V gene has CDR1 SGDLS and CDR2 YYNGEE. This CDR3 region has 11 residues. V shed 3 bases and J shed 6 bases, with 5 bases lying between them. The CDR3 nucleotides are TGTGCCAGCAGCGCCAAGGATACGCAGTATTTT. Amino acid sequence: CASSAKDTQYF.

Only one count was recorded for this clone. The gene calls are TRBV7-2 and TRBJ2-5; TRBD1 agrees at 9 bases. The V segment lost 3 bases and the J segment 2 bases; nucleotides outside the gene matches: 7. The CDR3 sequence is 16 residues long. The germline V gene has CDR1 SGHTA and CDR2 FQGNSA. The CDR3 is CASSFPTGGRQETQYF. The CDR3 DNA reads TGTGCCAGCAGCTTTCCGACAGGGGGACGGCAAGAGACCCAGTACTTC. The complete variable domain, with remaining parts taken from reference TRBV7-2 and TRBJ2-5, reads GAGVSQSPSNKVTEKGKDVELRCDPISGHTALYWYRQSLGQGLEFLIYFQGNSAPDKSGLPSDRFSAERTGGSVSTLTIQRTQQEDSAVYLCASSFPTGGRQETQYFGPGTRLLVL.

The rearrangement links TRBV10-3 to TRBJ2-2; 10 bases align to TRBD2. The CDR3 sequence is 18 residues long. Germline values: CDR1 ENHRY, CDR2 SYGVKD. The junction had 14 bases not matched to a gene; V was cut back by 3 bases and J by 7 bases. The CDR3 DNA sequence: TGTGCCATCAGTGAACCAAGCGGGAGGGCCTACGGGGTCGGGGAGCTGTTTTTT. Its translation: CAISEPSGRAYGVGELFF.

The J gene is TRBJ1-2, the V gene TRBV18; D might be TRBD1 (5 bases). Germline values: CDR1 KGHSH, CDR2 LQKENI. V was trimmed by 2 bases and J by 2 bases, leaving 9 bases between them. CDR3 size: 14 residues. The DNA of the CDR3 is TGTGCCAGCTCACCAGCAGGGCTGAACTATGGCTACACCTTC. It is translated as CASSPAGLNYGYTF.

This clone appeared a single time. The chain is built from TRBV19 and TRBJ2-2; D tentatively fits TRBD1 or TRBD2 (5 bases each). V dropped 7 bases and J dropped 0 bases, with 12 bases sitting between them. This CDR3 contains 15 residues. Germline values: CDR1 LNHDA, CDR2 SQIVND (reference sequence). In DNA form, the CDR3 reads TGTGCCAGTATAGCCGGGACGGCGAACACCGGGGAGCTGTTTTTT. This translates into CASIAGTANTGELFF.

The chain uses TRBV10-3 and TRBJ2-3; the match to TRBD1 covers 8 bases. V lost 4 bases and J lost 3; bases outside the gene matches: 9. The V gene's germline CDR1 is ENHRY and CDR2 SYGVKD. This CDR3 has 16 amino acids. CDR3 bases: TGTGCCATCAGTGGGTCGGACAGGGTGGGGACAGATACGCAGTATTTT. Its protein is CAISGSDRVGTDTQYF.

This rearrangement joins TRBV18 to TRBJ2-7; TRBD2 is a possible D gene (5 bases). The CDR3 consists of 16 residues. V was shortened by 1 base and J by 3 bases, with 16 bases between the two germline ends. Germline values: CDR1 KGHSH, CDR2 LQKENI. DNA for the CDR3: TGTGCCAGCTCACCACTCGACTTGGTTGGAGGCTACGAGCAGTACTTC. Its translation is CASSPLDLVGGYEQYF.

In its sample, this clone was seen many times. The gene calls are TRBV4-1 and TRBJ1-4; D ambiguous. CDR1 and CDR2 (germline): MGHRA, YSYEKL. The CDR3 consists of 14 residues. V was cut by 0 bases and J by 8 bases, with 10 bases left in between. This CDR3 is CASSQDVSGEKLFF. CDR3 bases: TGCGCCAGCAGCCAAGATGTGAGTGGAGAAAAACTGTTTTTT.

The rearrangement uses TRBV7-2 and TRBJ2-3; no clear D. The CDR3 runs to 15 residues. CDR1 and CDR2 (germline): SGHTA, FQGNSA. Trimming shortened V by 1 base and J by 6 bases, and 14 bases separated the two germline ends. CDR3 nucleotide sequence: TGTGCCAGCAGCTTAGTTGCGCCCCTTGGGGATACGCAGTATTTT. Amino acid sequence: CASSLVAPLGDTQYF.

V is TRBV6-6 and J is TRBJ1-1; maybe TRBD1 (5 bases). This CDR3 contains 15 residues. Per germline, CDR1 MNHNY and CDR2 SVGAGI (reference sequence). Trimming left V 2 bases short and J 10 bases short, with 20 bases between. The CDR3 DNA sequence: TGTGCCAGCAGTTACGGACAACTTGGGGGAATCGGAGCTTTCTTT. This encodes CASSYGQLGGIGAFF.

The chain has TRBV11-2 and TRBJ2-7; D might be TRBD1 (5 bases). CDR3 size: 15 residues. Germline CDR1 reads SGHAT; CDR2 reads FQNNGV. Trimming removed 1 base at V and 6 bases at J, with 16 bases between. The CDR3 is CASSLGPGYGLEQYF. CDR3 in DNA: TGTGCCAGCAGCTTAGGGCCAGGGTACGGTCTCGAGCAGTACTTC.

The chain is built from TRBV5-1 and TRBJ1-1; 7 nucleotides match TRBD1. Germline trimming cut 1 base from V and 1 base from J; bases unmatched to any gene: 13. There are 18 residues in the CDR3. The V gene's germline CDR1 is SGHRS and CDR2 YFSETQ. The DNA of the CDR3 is TGCGCCAGCAGCTTGCGACAGGGTAAGGGTTTAGGGAACACTGAAGCTTTCTTT. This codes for CASSLRQGKGLGNTEAFF.

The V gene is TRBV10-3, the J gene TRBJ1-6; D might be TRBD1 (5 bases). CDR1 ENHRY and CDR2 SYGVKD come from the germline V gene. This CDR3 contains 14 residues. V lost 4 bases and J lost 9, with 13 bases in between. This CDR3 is CAISGGASGSPLHF. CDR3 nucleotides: TGTGCCATCAGTGGGGGCGCCAGCGGTTCACCCCTCCACTTT.

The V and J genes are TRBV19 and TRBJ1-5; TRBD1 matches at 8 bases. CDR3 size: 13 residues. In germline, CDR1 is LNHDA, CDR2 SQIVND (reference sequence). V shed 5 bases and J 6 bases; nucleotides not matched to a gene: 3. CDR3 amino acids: CASSEQGGQPQHF. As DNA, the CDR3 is TGTGCCAGTAGTGAACAGGGGGGTCAGCCCCAGCATTTT. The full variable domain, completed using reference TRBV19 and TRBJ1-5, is DGGITQSPKYLFRKEGQNVTLSCEQNLNHDAMYWYRQDPGQGLRLIYYSQIVNDFQKGDIAEGYSVSREKKESFPLTVTSAQKNPTAFYLCASSEQGGQPQHFGDGTRLSIL.

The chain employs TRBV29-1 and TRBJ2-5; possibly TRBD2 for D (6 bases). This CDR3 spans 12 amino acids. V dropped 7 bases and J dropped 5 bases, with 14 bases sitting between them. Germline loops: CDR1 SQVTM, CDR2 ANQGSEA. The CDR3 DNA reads TGCAGCGGGACGCGGGGAATGGAGACCCAGTACTTC. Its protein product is CSGTRGMETQYF.

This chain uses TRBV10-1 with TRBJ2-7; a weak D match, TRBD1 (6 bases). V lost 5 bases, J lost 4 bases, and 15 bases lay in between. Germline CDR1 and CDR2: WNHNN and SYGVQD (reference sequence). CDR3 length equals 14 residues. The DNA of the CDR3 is TGCGCCAGCAGTTCTACAGGGAGAACTTACGAGCAGTACTTC. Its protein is CASSSTGRTYEQYF.

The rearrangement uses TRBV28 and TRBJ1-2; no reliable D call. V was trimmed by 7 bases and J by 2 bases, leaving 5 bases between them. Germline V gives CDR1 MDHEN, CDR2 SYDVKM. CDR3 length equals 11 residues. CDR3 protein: CASIENYGYTF. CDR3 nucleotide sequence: TGTGCCAGCATAGAGAACTATGGCTACACCTTC.

In DNA form, the CDR3 reads TGTGCCAGCAGGCCCGGGACAGGGAACCACGAGCAGTACTTC. As protein: CASRPGTGNHEQYF. V gene TRBV6-6 combines with J gene TRBJ2-7; 9 nucleotides line up with TRBD1. Germline V gene sequence: CDR1 MNHNY, CDR2 SVGAGI (reference sequence). V lost 6 bases and J lost 5; bases outside the gene matches: 8. This CDR3 contains 14 residues.

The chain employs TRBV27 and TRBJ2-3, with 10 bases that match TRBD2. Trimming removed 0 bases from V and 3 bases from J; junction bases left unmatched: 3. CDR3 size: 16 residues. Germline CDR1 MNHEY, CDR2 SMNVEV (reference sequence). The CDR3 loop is CASSLSSGRGTDTQYF. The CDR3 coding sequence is TGTGCCAGCAGTTTATCGAGCGGGAGGGGGACAGATACGCAGTATTTT.

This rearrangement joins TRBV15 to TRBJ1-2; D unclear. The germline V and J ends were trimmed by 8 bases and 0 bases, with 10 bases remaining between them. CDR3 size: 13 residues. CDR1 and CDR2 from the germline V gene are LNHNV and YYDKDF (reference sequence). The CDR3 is CATSPEPNYGYTF. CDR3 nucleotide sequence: TGTGCCACCTCTCCAGAGCCTAACTATGGCTACACCTTC.

The CDR3 reads CASSVAPDEEQFF. In DNA form, the CDR3 reads TGTGCCAGCAGCGTAGCCCCGGACGAGGAGCAGTTCTTC. This chain joins TRBV9 and TRBJ2-1; D not certain. CDR1 SGDLS and CDR2 YYNGEE come from the germline V gene. Trimming removed 0 bases from V and 10 bases from J, with 11 bases in between. This CDR3 spans 13 amino acids.

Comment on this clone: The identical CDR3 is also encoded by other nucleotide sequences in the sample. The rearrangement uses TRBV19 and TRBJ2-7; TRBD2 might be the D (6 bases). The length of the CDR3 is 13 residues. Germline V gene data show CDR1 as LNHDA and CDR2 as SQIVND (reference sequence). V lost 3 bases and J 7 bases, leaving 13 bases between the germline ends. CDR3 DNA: TGTGCCAGTAGTATCGGAAGGGCGGGGGAGCAGTACTTC. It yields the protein CASSIGRAGEQYF.

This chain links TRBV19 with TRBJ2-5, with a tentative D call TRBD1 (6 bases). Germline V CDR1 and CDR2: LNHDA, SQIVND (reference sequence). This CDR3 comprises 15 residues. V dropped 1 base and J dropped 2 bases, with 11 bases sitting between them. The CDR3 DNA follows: TGTGCCAGTAGTATAGCAGGACAGACACAAGAGACCCAGTACTTC. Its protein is CASSIAGQTQETQYF.